One sample yielded the 4 T cell receptor beta chains listed below, sequenced in a study of cytomegalovirus exposure and HLA in healthy donors. The primer mix had 60 Vbeta and 13 Jbeta primers. Clones were sequenced by immunoSEQ multiplex PCR, and TCRdb holds only the in-frame ones, with some missing. The sample carries about 160,000 clones, 84% recorded once. Sequences were obtained from PBMCs. These receptors came from a man between 18 and 29 years old in good health and CMV-seronegative.

The rearrangement links TRBV7-8 to TRBJ2-7; TRBD2 matches 8 bases. Losses at the gene ends were 5 bases for V and 0 bases for J; bases not matched to a gene: 12. Germline CDR1 and CDR2: SGHVS and FQNEAQ. This CDR3 has 17 amino acids. The DNA of the CDR3 is TGTGCCAGCAGCCCGCCGGGGAGCGGGAGATACTCCTACGAGCAGTACTTC. Translation: CASSPPGSGRYSYEQYF.

The rearrangement uses TRBV11-3 and TRBJ1-6; no firm D call. V was clipped by 1 base and J by 9 bases, with 7 bases between them. The CDR3 is 13 residues long. Looked up from germline, CDR1 is SGHNT and CDR2 is YENEEA. CDR3 sequence reads: CASSLVAGSPLHF. In DNA, the CDR3 is TGTGCCAGCAGCTTAGTTGCGGGTTCACCCCTCCACTTT. Full variable domain (outside the CDR3, taken from reference TRBV11-3 and TRBJ1-6): EAGVVQSPRYKIIEKKQPVAFWCNPISGHNTLYWYLQNLGQGPELLIRYENEEAVDDSQLPKDRFSAERLKGVDSTLKIQPAELGDSAVYLCASSLVAGSPLHFGNGTRLTVT.

V is TRBV6-5 and J is TRBJ2-2; TRBD2 matches 11 bases. There are 16 residues in the CDR3. V was clipped by 2 bases and J by 3 bases; unmatched bases: 2. Germline V gene sequence: CDR1 MNHEY, CDR2 SVGAGI. The CDR3 DNA is TGTGCCAGCAGTTACACACTAGCGGGGGACACCGGGGAGCTGTTTTTT. This gives the protein CASSYTLAGDTGELFF.

Comments on this clone: A junction boundary mismatches the germline segment, possibly from a read error. This chain uses TRBV10-3 with TRBJ2-2; 11 nucleotides line up with TRBD1. The V gene's germline CDR1 is ENHRY and CDR2 SYGVKD. CDR3 length equals 15 residues. DNA of the CDR3: TGTGCCATCAGGACTGGACAGGGGGCAATCGGGGAGCTGCTTTTT. This encodes CAIRTGQGAIGELLF.